The table lists the clone carrying this T cell receptor beta chain with many counts. This entry belongs to a study of regulatory T cells in long-lasting Graves disease. Study-wide background: To qualify as persistent, Graves' disease required over 5 years of antithyroid drugs with positive TSH receptor antibodies.

The time point is: persistent/refractory GD, antithyroid drugs over 5 years with positive TRAb. PBMC RNA was the source of the TCR library. Construction of the TCR beta libraries employed iRepertoire HTBI primers in conjunction with Arm-PCR of CDR3 regions. From the multiplex PCR reads, TCRdb called clonotypes with MiXCR, one entry per CDR3 protein. This sample yields about 450,000 distinct CDR3 sequences, of which around 22% are seen a single time; over 25% belongs to the top ten. This TCR derives from a female donor with Graves disease. The material was peripheral blood mononuclear cells (PBMCs), obtained when the disease was refractory, from a patient treated with antithyroid drugs.

The CDR3 reads CASSGDSFSYEQYF. Here the CDR3 DNA reads TGTGCCAGCAGCGGGGACAGCTTTTCCTACGAGCAGTACTTC. This sequence joins TRBV6-1 and TRBJ2-7; the match to TRBD1 covers 7 bases. The CDR3 consists of 14 residues. V shed 6 bases, J shed 1 base, and the junction held 6 bases outside the gene matches. Germline assignment: CDR1 MNHNS and CDR2 SASEGT.